This T cell receptor (beta chain) is drawn from a study of radiotherapy plus CTLA-4 blockade in lung cancer (dated by TCRdb to between 2018 and 2020). About the full investigation: Among the enrolled patients, roughly 19% had an objective response, and less than 40% reached disease control.

Paper-wide results and their limitations: The strongest predictors of response, as reported, were early dynamic changes in blood T cell clones along with a rise in serum interferon-beta after radiation. After treatment with radiotherapy and ipilimumab, TCR clones that originated in tumors expanded in peripheral blood.

The library was generated by the immunoSEQ multiplex PCR assay. Sourced from immuneACCESS, this table was stored by TCRdb with only in-frame sequences that have V and J called. A share of the clones is absent; for the studies checked, an unresolved V gene accounts for under half, and the remainder has no known explanation. Present in this sample are roughly 75,000 clones, 78% of which were seen just once. Clones ranked in the top ten supply roughly 20% of the sample. V loses 8 bases of germline sequence and J loses 5 bases, and the interval between the two ends is 6 bases. The CDR3 has 9 amino acids, counting the end cysteine and phenylalanine. The sequence is cut down to CDR3 DNA, 27 bases in frame from base 1. For CDR1 and CDR2, the germline V gene (reference sequence) lists GTSNPN and SVGIG. This clone has just one count. It has no known antigen specificity. Per-base qualities were not stored, and no clone one base away is much larger.

The study tested focal radiation therapy combined with CTLA-4 blockade (ipilimumab) in patients with chemo-refractory metastatic non-small-cell lung cancer. The receptor's source is a human donor with non-small cell lung cancer whose response to radiotherapy plus ipilimumab could not be evaluated. Some clones in this sample may be carry-over from other donors' samples. The sequence links TRBV30 to TRBJ1-2; too little of a D gene remains to name it. Sequenced material: peripheral blood, taken from a patient treated with radiotherapy plus ipilimumab. The DNA reads as follows: TGTGCCGGAGGGTATGGCTACACCTTC. Translated, this is CAGGYGYTF. Here the CDR3 is joined to the reference TRBV30 and TRBJ1-2 genes, and the full variable domain is: SQTIHQWPATLVQPVGSPLSLECTVEGTSNPNLYWYRQAAGRGLQLLFYSVGIGQISSEVPQNLSASRPQDRQFILSSKKLLLSDSGFYLCAGGYGYTFGSGTRLTVV.